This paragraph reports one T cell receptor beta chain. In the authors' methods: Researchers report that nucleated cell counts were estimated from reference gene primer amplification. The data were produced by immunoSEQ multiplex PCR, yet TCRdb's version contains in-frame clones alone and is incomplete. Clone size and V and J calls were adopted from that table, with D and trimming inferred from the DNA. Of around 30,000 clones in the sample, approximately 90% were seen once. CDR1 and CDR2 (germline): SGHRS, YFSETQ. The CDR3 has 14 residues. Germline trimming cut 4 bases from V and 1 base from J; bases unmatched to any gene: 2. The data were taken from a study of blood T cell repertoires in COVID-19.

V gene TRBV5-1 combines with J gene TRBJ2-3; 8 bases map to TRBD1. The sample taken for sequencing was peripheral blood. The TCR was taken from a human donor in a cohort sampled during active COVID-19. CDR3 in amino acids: CASSVGQGTDTQYF. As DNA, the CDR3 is TGCGCCAGCAGCGTGGGACAGGGCACAGATACGCAGTATTTT.